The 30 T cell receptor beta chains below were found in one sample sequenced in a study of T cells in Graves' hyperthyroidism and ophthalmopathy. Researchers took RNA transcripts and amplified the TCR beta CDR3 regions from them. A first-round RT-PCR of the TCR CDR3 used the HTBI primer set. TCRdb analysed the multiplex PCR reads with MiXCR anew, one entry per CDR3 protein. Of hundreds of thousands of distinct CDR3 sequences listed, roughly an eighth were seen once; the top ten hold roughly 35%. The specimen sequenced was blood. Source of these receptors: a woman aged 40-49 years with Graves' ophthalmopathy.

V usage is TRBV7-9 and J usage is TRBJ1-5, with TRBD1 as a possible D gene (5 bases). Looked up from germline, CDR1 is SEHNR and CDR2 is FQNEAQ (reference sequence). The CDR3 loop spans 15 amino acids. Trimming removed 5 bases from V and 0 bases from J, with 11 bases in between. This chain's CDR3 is CASSLGENSNQPQHF. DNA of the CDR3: TGTGCCAGCAGCCTGGGGGAGAATAGCAATCAGCCCCAGCATTTT.

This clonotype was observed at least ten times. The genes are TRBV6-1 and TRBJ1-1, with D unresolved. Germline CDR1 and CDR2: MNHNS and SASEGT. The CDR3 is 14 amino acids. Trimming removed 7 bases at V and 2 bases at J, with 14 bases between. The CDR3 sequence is CASKSGGLNTEAFF. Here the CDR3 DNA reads TGTGCCAGCAAGTCGGGCGGCTTAAACACTGAAGCTTTCTTT.

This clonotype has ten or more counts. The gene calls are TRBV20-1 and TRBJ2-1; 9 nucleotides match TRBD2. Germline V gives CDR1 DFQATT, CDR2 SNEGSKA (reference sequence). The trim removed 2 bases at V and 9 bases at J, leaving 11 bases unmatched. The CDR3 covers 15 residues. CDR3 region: CSARPAGGPFGEQFF. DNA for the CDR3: TGCAGTGCTAGACCAGCGGGAGGACCATTTGGTGAGCAGTTCTTC.

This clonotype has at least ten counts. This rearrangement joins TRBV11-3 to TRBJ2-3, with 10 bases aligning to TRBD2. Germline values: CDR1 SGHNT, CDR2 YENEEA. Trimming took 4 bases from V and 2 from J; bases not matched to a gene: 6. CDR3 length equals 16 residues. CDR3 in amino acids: CASSSLAGAFTDTQYF. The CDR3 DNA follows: TGTGCCAGCAGCTCCCTAGCGGGAGCCTTCACAGATACGCAGTATTTT.

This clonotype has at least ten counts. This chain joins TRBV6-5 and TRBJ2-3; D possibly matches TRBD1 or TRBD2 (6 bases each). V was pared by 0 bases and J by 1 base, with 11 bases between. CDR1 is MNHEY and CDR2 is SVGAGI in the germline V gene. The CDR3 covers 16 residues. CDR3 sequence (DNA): TGTGCCAGCAGTTACTCGGTCGGGGGCGGCACAGATACGCAGTATTTT. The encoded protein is CASSYSVGGGTDTQYF.

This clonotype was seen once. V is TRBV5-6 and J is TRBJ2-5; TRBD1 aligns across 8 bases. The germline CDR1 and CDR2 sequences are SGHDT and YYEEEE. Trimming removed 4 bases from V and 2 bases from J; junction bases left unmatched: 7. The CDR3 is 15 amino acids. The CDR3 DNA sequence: TGTGCCAGCAGCCGAGTGACAGGGGAGCAAGAGACCCAGTACTTC. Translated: CASSRVTGEQETQYF.

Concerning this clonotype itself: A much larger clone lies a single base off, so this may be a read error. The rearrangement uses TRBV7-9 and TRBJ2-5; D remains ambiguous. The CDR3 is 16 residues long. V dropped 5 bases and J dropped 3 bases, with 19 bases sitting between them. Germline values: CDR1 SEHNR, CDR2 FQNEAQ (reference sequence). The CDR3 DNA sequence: TGTGCCAGCAGCCTCCCGACCGCCCACGGCAAAGAGACCCAGTACTTC. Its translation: CASSLPTAHGKETQYF.

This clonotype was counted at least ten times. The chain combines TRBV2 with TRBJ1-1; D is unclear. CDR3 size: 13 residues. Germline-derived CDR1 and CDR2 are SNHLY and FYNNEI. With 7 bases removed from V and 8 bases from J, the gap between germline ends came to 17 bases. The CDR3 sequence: CASNGEGNREAFF. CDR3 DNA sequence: TGTGCCAGCAACGGAGAGGGCAATAGAGAAGCTTTCTTT.

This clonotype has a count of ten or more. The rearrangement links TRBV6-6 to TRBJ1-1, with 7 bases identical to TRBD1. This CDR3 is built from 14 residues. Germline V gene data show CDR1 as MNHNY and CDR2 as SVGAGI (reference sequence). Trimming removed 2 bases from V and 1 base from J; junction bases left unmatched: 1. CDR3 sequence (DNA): TGTGCCAGCAGTTACCGACAGGGGAACACTGAAGCTTTCTTT. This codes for CASSYRQGNTEAFF.

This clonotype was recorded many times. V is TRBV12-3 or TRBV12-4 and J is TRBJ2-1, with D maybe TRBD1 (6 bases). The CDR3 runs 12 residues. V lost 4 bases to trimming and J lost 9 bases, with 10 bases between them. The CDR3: CASSSQQGEQFF. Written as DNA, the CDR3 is TGTGCCAGCAGTTCCCAACAGGGTGAGCAGTTCTTC.

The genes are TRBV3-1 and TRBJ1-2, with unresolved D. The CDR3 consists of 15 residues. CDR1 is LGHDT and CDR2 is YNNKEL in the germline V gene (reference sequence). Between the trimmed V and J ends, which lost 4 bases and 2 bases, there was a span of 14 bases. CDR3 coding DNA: TGTGCCAGCAGCCCAAAGCGCCGAAACAACTATGGCTACACCTTC. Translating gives CASSPKRRNNYGYTF.

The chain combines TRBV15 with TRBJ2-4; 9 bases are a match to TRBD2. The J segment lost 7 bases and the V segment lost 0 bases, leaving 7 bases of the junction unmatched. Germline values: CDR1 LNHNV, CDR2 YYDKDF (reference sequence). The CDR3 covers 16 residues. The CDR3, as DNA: TGTGCCACCAGCAGAGATCAGCGGGGGGCGGGGAACATTCAGTACTTC. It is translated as CATSRDQRGAGNIQYF.

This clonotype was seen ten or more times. The CDR3, as DNA: TGTGCCAGCAGCCAGGGACGGACGCTCATGAACACTGAAGCTTTCTTT. It translates to CASSQGRTLMNTEAFF. The chain recombines TRBV11-1 with TRBJ1-1, with D possibly TRBD1 on 5 matching bases. V was trimmed by 5 bases and J by 0 bases, leaving 16 bases between them. This CDR3 contains 16 residues. Germline CDR1 SGHAT, CDR2 FQDESV (reference sequence).

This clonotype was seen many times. The CDR3 sequence is CASSLTGGAGTQYF. The CDR3 region has the DNA TGTGCCAGCAGCCTAACAGGGGGCGCTGGGACGCAGTATTTT. This chain joins TRBV6-1 and TRBJ2-3; 9 positions agree with TRBD1. The CDR3 loop spans 14 amino acids. Germline CDR1 is MNHNS and CDR2 is SASEGT. The J segment lost 9 bases and the V segment lost 6 bases, leaving 10 bases of the junction unmatched.

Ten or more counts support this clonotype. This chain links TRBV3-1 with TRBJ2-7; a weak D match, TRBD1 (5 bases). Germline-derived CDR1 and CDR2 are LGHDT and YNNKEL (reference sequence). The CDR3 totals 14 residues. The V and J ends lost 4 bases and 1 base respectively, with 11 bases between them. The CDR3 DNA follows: TGTGCCAGCAGCCGCCAGGGTATTTCCTACGAGCAGTACTTC. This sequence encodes CASSRQGISYEQYF.

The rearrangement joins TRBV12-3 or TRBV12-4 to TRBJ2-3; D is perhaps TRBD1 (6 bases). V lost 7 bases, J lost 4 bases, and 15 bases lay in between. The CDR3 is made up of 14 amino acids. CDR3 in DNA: TGTGCCAGCAATCACAGGGATGTTCCAGATACGCAGTATTTT. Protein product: CASNHRDVPDTQYF.

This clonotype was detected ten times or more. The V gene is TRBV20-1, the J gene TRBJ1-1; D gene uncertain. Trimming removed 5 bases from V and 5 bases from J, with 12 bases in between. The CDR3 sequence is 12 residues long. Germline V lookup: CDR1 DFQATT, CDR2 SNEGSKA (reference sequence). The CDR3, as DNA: TGCAGTGCTCTTCAAGGTGGAACTGAAGCTTTCTTT. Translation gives CSALQGGTEAFF.

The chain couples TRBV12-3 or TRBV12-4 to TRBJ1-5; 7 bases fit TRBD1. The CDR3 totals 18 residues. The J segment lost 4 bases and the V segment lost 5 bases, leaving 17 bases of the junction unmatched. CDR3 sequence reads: CASSAPATGPTGNQPQHF. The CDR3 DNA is TGTGCCAGCAGTGCACCAGCGACAGGGCCGACGGGGAATCAGCCCCAGCATTTT.

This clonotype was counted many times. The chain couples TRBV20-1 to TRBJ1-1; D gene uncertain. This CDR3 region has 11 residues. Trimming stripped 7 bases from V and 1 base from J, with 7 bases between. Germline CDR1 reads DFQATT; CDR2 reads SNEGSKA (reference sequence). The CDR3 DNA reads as TGCAGTGTCTCTGGGAACACTGAAGCTTTCTTT. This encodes CSVSGNTEAFF.

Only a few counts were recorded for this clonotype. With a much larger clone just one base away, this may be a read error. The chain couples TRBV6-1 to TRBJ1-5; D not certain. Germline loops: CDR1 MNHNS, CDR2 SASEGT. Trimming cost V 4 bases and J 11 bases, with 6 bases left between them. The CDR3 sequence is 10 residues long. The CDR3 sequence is CASSGDSQHF. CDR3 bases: TGTGCCAGCAGTGGAGACTCCCAGCATTTT.

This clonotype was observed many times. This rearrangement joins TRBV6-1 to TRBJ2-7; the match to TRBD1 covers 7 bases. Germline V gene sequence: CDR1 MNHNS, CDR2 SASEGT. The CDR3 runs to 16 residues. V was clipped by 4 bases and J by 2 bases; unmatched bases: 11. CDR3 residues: CASSAEEIQGAYEQYF. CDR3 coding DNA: TGTGCCAGCAGTGCCGAAGAAATTCAGGGGGCCTACGAGCAGTACTTC.

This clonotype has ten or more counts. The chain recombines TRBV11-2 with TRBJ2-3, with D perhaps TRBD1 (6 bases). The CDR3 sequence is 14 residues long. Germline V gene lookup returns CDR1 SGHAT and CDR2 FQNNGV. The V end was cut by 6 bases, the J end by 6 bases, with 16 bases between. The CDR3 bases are TGTGCCAGCAGTCACGAACTCAGGGGTGATACGCAGTATTTT. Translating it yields CASSHELRGDTQYF. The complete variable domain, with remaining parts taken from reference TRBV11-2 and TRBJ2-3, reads EAGVAQSPRYKIIEKRQSVAFWCNPISGHATLYWYQQILGQGPKLLIQFQNNGVVDDSQLPKDRFSAERLKGVDSTLKIQPAKLEDSAVYLCASSHELRGDTQYFGPGTRLTVL.

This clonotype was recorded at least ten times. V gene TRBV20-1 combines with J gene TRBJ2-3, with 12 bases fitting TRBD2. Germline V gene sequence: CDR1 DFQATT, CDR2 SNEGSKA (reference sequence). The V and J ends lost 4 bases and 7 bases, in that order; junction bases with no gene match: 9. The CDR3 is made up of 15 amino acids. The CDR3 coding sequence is TGCAGTGCTACTCGGACTAGCGGGGACGTTAATACGCAGTATTTT. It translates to CSATRTSGDVNTQYF.

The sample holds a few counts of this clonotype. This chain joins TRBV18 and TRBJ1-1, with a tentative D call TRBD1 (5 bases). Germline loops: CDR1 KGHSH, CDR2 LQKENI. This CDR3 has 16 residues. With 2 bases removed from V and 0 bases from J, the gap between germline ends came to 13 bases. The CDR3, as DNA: TGTGCCAGCTCACCAACTCCAGGGAACATGAACACTGAAGCTTTCTTT. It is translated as CASSPTPGNMNTEAFF.

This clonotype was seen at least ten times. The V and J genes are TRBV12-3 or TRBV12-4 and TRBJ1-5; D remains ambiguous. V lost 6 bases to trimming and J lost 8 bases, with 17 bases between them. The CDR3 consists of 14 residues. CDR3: CASRTTGPGEPQHF. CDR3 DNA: TGTGCCAGCAGAACCACGGGCCCCGGGGAGCCCCAGCATTTT.

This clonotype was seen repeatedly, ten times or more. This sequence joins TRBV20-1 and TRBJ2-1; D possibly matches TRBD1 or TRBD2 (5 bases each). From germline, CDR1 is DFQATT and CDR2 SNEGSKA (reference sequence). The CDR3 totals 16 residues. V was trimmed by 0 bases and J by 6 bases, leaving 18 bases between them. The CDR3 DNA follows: TGCAGTGCTAGAGATCTTGAGCGGACACTAACCAATGAGCAGTTCTTC. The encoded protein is CSARDLERTLTNEQFF.

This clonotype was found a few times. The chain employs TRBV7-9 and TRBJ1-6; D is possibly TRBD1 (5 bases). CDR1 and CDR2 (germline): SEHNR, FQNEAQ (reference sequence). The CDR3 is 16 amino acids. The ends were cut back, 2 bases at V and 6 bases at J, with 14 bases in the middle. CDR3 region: CASSLPQGVCNSPLHF. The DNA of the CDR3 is TGTGCCAGCAGCTTACCCCAGGGCGTGTGTAATTCACCCCTCCACTTT.

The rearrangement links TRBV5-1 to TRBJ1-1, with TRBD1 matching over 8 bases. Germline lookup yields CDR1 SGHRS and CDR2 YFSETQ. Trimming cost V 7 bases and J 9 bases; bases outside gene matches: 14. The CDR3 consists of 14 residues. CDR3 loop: CASALDRGLNQAFF. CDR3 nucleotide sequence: TGCGCCAGCGCGCTTGACAGGGGCCTTAATCAAGCTTTCTTT. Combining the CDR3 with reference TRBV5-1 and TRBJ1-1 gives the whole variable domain KAGVTQTPRYLIKTRGQQVTLSCSPISGHRSVSWYQQTPGQGLQFLFEYFSETQRNKGNFPGRFSGRQFSNSRSEMNVSTLELGDSALYLCASALDRGLNQAFFGQGTRLTVV.

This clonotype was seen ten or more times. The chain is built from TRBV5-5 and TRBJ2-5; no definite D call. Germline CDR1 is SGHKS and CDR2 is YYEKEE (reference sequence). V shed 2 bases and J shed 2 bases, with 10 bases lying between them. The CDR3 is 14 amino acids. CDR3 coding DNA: TGTGCCAGCAGCTTTCCGGGTTTGCAAGAGACCCAGTACTTC. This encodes CASSFPGLQETQYF.

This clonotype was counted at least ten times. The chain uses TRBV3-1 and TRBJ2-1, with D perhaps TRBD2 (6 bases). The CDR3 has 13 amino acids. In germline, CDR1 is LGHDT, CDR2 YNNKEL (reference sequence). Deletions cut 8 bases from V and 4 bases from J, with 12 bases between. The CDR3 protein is CASGWGLYNEQFF. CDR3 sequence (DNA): TGTGCCAGCGGATGGGGACTTTACAATGAGCAGTTCTTC.